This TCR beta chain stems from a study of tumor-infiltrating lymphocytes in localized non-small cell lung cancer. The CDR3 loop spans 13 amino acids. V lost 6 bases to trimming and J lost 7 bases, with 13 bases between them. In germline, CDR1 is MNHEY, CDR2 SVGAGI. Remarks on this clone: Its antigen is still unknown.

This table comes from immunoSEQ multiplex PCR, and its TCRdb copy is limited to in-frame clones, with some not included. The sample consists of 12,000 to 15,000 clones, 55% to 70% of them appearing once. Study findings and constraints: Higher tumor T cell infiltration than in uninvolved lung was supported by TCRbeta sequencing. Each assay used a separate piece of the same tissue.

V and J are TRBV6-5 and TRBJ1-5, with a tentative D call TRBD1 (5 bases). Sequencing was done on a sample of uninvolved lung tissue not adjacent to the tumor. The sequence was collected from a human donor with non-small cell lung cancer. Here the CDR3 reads CASREGPRQPQHF. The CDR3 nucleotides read TGTGCCAGCAGGGAGGGACCTCGGCAGCCCCAGCATTTT.